A single sample is the source of the 21 T cell receptor beta chains below, sequenced in a study of cytomegalovirus exposure and HLA in healthy donors. The PCR used 60 Vbeta and 13 Jbeta primers. Generated by immunoSEQ multiplex PCR, the TCRdb table keeps only in-frame clones and is missing some. The ten top clones account for 0.58%, within a sample of about 84,000 clones. Sequences were obtained from PBMCs. These receptors originate from a man aged 45-65 years in good health and CMV-seronegative.

This chain uses TRBV7-9 with TRBJ1-2; D ambiguous. V lost 1 base to trimming and J lost 5 bases, with 11 bases between them. Germline V gene lookup returns CDR1 SEHNR and CDR2 FQNEAQ (reference sequence). There are 14 residues in the CDR3. This chain's CDR3 is CASSLGQANYGYTF. As DNA, the CDR3 is TGTGCCAGCAGCTTAGGGCAGGCCAATTATGGCTACACCTTC.

The genes are TRBV6-5 and TRBJ2-1; tentatively, D is TRBD1 (6 bases). With 10 bases removed from V and 5 bases from J, the gap between germline ends came to 18 bases. CDR1 and CDR2 (germline): MNHEY, SVGAGI. CDR3 size: 14 residues. The CDR3 nucleotides read TGTGCCACCCACCCCGGGACACACCACAATGAGCAGTTCTTC. Amino acid sequence: CATHPGTHHNEQFF.

The genes are TRBV6-6 and TRBJ1-2; 7 bases line up with TRBD1. Germline assignment: CDR1 MNHNY and CDR2 SVGAGI (reference sequence). V shed 6 bases, J shed 6 bases, and the junction held 1 base outside the gene matches. The CDR3 totals 11 residues. The CDR3 DNA reads TGTGCCAGCAGCACAGGGGATGGCTACACCTTC. This translates into CASSTGDGYTF.

The chain links TRBV19 to TRBJ1-2; maybe TRBD1 (5 bases). Trimming stripped 4 bases from V and 5 bases from J, with 8 bases between. The CDR3 has 12 residues. Germline V CDR1 and CDR2: LNHDA, SQIVND (reference sequence). The CDR3: CASSTRQYGYTF. The CDR3, as DNA: TGTGCCAGTAGTACCCGACAGTATGGCTACACCTTC. Supplemented by reference TRBV19 and TRBJ1-2, the full variable domain reads DGGITQSPKYLFRKEGQNVTLSCEQNLNHDAMYWYRQDPGQGLRLIYYSQIVNDFQKGDIAEGYSVSREKKESFPLTVTSAQKNPTAFYLCASSTRQYGYTFGSGTRLTVV.

Here the CDR3 DNA reads TGTGCCAGCAGTCGTATCATGGGACTCAACACTGAAGCTTTCTTT. It specifies CASSRIMGLNTEAFF. V gene TRBV9 combines with J gene TRBJ1-1; perhaps TRBD1 as D (5 bases). Trimming removed 5 bases at V and 2 bases at J, with 16 bases between. Germline V gives CDR1 SGDLS, CDR2 YYNGEE. The CDR3 consists of 15 residues.

The gene calls are TRBV7-2 and TRBJ1-4; no clear D. Trimming left V 0 bases short and J 0 bases short, with 11 bases between. Germline loops: CDR1 SGHTA, CDR2 FQGNSA. The CDR3 is 17 amino acids. Written as DNA, the CDR3 is TGTGCCAGCAGCTTAGCATCAGTGGCTGCAACTAATGAAAAACTGTTTTTT. Protein sequence: CASSLASVAATNEKLFF.

The chain couples TRBV9 to TRBJ2-6, with 8 bases identical to TRBD1. The junction had 11 bases not matched to a gene; V was cut back by 4 bases and J by 2 bases. CDR3 length equals 18 residues. Per germline, CDR1 SGDLS and CDR2 YYNGEE. For the CDR3, the DNA is TGTGCCAGCAGCCCCGGGACAGGTGTGGGACCTGGGGCCAACGTCCTGACTTTC. This gives the protein CASSPGTGVGPGANVLTF.

V usage is TRBV6-5 and J usage is TRBJ1-2, with TRBD1 matching 7 bases. V dropped 7 bases and J dropped 7; count of bases not matched to a gene: 9. There are 13 residues in the CDR3. Germline loops: CDR1 MNHEY, CDR2 SVGAGI. The CDR3, as DNA: TGTGCCAGCACCCCCGGAGGGGGCACTGGCTACACCTTC. It yields the protein CASTPGGGTGYTF.

This chain uses TRBV7-6 with TRBJ1-2; D is uncertain. V lost 0 bases and J 2 bases, leaving 7 bases between the germline ends. Germline lookup yields CDR1 SGHVS and CDR2 FNYEAQ. This CDR3 contains 14 residues. The CDR3 loop reads CASSLAGGNYGYTF. As DNA, the CDR3 is TGTGCCAGCAGCTTAGCGGGAGGGAACTATGGCTACACCTTC.

This chain connects TRBV10-1 to TRBJ1-2; a weak D match, TRBD1 (6 bases). This CDR3 has 14 residues. V gave up 3 bases and J gave up 8 bases, with 16 bases separating them. Germline CDR1 reads WNHNN; CDR2 reads SYGVQD (reference sequence). CDR3 sequence (DNA): TGCGCCAGCAGTGAAACCGGGACATGGAAAGGCTACACCTTC. Translation: CASSETGTWKGYTF.

The rearrangement joins TRBV9 to TRBJ2-2, with D perhaps matching TRBD2 (6 bases). The CDR3 runs to 15 residues. Germline V gene lookup returns CDR1 SGDLS and CDR2 YYNGEE. The V and J ends lost 5 bases and 0 bases respectively, with 11 bases between them. The CDR3 here is CASRGGGTNTGELFF. CDR3 nucleotide sequence: TGTGCCAGCAGGGGGGGTGGAACGAACACCGGGGAGCTGTTTTTT.

This chain joins TRBV19 and TRBJ1-1; 7 nucleotides line up with TRBD1. Germline V gives CDR1 LNHDA, CDR2 SQIVND (reference sequence). With 4 bases clipped from V and 5 bases from J, the junction kept 4 bases outside the gene matches. The CDR3 extends over 13 amino acids. CDR3 amino acids: CASSKDRETEAFF. In DNA form, the CDR3 reads TGTGCCAGTAGTAAAGACAGGGAAACTGAAGCTTTCTTT.

V gene TRBV7-8 combines with J gene TRBJ2-7; weak D call: TRBD2 (5 bases). The CDR3 runs to 15 residues. V lost 0 bases and J 2 bases, leaving 11 bases between the germline ends. Germline V gene lookup returns CDR1 SGHVS and CDR2 FQNEAQ. The DNA for the CDR3 is TGTGCCAGCAGCTTAGCGACTGGAGGAGCCTACGAGCAGTACTTC. Translation gives CASSLATGGAYEQYF.

This chain uses TRBV25-1 with TRBJ2-7, with D perhaps TRBD2 (6 bases). The ends were cut back, 3 bases at V and 0 bases at J, with 12 bases in the middle. CDR3 length: 15 amino acids. Germline CDR1 reads MGHDK; CDR2 reads SYGVNS. The CDR3, as DNA: TGTGCCAGCAGTGATACACGGGGGAGCTCCTACGAGCAGTACTTC. Residues: CASSDTRGSSYEQYF.

The chain carries TRBV13 and TRBJ1-4; the match to TRBD1 covers 8 bases. Per germline, CDR1 PRHDT and CDR2 FYEKMQ (reference sequence). The CDR3 length is 15 residues. J was trimmed by 7 bases and V by 5 bases; bases with no gene match: 9. CDR3 sequence: CASSQRQGRSEKLFF. The CDR3, as DNA: TGTGCCAGCAGCCAGAGACAGGGGCGAAGTGAAAAACTGTTTTTT. The full variable domain, with the rest looked up from reference TRBV13 and TRBJ1-4, is AAGVIQSPRHLIKEKRETATLKCYPIPRHDTVYWYQQGPGQDPQFLISFYEKMQSDKGSIPDRFSAQQFSDYHSELNMSSLELGDSALYFCASSQRQGRSEKLFFGSGTQLSVL.

V gene TRBV18 combines with J gene TRBJ1-1; D is possibly TRBD1 (6 bases). V lost 5 bases, J lost 6 bases, and 19 bases lay in between. Germline loops: CDR1 KGHSH, CDR2 LQKENI. This CDR3 comprises 15 residues. The CDR3 region is CASSTRDTAGPEAFF. Written as DNA, the CDR3 is TGTGCCAGCTCAACCCGGGACACCGCGGGCCCTGAAGCTTTCTTT.

The V gene is TRBV6-6, the J gene TRBJ2-5, with TRBD2 matching 10 bases. Trimming at V came to 7 bases and at J to 1 base, leaving 6 bases not matched to a gene. The CDR3 sequence is 15 residues long. The V gene's germline CDR1 is MNHNY and CDR2 SVGAGI (reference sequence). The CDR3 DNA is TGTGCCAGCAACCTACTAGCGGGGATCCAAGAGACCCAGTACTTC. The encoded protein is CASNLLAGIQETQYF.

This chain uses TRBV2 with TRBJ2-7; weak D call: TRBD1 (6 bases). Germline-derived CDR1 and CDR2 are SNHLY and FYNNEI. The length of the CDR3 is 13 residues. V lost 10 bases and J lost 3, with 16 bases in between. The CDR3: CATSGVGDYEQYF. In DNA, the CDR3 is TGTGCCACTTCAGGGGTTGGGGACTACGAGCAGTACTTC. Filled out from reference TRBV2 and TRBJ2-7, the complete variable domain reads EPEVTQTPSHQVTQMGQEVILRCVPISNHLYFYWYRQILGQKVEFLVSFYNNEISEKSEIFDDQFSVERPDGSNFTLKIRSTKLEDSAMYFCATSGVGDYEQYFGPGTRLTVT.

The V and J genes are TRBV15 and TRBJ1-2; D not certain. From germline, CDR1 is LNHNV and CDR2 YYDKDF (reference sequence). This CDR3 has 14 amino acids. V lost 0 bases to trimming and J lost 5 bases, with 10 bases between them. The DNA of the CDR3 is TGTGCCACCAGCAGAGATCCGGGGAAGTATGGCTACACCTTC. Amino acid sequence: CATSRDPGKYGYTF.

The chain carries TRBV6-6 and TRBJ2-1; D possibly corresponds to TRBD1 (5 bases). The germline V and J ends were trimmed by 0 bases and 6 bases, with 9 bases remaining between them. The V gene's germline CDR1 is MNHNY and CDR2 SVGAGI (reference sequence). The CDR3 is 14 residues long. CDR3 coding DNA: TGTGCCAGCAGTTACTCCTGGCAGGGCAATGAGCAGTTCTTC. Translating it yields CASSYSWQGNEQFF.

CDR3 coding DNA: TGTGCCATCAGTGGCGACAGGGGAGGTACCGGGGAGCTGTTTTTT. Its protein product is CAISGDRGGTGELFF. The genes are TRBV10-3 and TRBJ2-2; 8 bases match TRBD1. The CDR3 totals 15 residues. Per germline, CDR1 ENHRY and CDR2 SYGVKD. V was clipped by 4 bases and J by 5 bases; unmatched bases: 6.